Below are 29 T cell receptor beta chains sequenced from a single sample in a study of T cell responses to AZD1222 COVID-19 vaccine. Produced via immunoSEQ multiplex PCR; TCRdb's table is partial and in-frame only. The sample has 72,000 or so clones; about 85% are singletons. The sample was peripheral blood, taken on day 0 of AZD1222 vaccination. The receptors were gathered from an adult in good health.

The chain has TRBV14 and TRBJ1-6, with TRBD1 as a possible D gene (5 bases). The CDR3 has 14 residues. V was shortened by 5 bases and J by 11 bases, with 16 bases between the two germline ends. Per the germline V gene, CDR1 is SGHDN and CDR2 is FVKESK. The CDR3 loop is CASSAQVAKAPLHF. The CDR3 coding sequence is TGTGCCAGCAGCGCACAGGTGGCGAAGGCACCCCTCCACTTT.

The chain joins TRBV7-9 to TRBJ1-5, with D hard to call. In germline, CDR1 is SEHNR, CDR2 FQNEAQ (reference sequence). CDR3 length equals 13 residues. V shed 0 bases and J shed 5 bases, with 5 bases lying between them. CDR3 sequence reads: CASSLAGYQPQHF. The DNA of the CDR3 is TGTGCCAGCAGCTTAGCGGGCTATCAGCCCCAGCATTTT.

The CDR3 loop reads CASSPTPGGGETQYF. CDR3 bases: TGTGCCAGCAGTCCGACGCCGGGTGGGGGGGAGACCCAGTACTTC. V and J are TRBV6-5 and TRBJ2-5, with D perhaps matching TRBD2 (6 bases). Germline CDR1 is MNHEY and CDR2 is SVGAGI. The CDR3 runs 15 residues. V was trimmed by 5 bases and J by 5 bases, leaving 18 bases between them.

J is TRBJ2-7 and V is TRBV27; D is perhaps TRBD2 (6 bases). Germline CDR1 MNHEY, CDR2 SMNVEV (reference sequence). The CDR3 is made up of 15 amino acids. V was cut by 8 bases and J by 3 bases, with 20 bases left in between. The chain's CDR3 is CASSPRRSGHYEQYF. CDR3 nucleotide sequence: TGTGCCAGCTCCCCCCGGCGTAGCGGACACTACGAGCAGTACTTC.

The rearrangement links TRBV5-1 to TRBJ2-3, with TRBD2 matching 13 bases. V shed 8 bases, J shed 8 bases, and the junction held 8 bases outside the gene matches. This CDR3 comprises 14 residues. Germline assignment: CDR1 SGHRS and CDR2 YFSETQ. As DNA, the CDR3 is TGCGCCAGTGCCACTAGCGGGAGGGCCACTACGCAGTATTTT. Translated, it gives CASATSGRATTQYF.

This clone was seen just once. The CDR3, as DNA: TGCGCCAGCAGCTTGGCGGGGGGGCCCTACGAGCAGTACTTC. This codes for CASSLAGGPYEQYF. The chain is built from TRBV5-1 and TRBJ2-7, with 8 bases lining up with TRBD2. CDR3 length: 14 amino acids. From germline, CDR1 is SGHRS and CDR2 YFSETQ. The trim removed 0 bases at V and 2 bases at J, leaving 1 base unmatched.

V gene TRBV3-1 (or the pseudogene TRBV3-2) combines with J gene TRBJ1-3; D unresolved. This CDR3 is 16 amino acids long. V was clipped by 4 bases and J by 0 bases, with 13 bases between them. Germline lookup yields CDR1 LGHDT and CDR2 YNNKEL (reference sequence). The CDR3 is CASSPPGVSSGNTIYF. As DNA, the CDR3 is TGTGCCAGCAGCCCGCCCGGGGTAAGCTCTGGAAACACCATATATTTT.

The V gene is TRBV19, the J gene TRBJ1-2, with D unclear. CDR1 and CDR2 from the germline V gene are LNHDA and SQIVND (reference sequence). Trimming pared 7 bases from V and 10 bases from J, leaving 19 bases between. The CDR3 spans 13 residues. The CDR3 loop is CASTVAYLGYYTF. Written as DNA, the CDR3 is TGTGCCAGTACAGTGGCCTACTTGGGGTACTACACCTTC.

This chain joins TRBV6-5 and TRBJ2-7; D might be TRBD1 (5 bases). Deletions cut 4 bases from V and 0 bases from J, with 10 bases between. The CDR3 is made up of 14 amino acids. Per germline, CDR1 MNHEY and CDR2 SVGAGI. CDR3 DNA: TGTGCCAGCAGTTTCACAGGACGCTCCTACGAGCAGTACTTC. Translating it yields CASSFTGRSYEQYF.

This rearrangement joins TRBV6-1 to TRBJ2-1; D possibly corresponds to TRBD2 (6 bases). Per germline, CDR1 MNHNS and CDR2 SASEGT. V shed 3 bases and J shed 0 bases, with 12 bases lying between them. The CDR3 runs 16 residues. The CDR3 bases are TGTGCCAGCAGTGACGTAGCGGCGGGCTCCTACAATGAGCAGTTCTTC. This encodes CASSDVAAGSYNEQFF.

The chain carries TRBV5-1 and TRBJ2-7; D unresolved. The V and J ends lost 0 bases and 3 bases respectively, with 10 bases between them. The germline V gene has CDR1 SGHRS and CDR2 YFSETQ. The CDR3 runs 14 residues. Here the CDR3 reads CASSLAGWHYEQYF. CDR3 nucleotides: TGCGCCAGCAGCTTGGCGGGCTGGCACTACGAGCAGTACTTC.

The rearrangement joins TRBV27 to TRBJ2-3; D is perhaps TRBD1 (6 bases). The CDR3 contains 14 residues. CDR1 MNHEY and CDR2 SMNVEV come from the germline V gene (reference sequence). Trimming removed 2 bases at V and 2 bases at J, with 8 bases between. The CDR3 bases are TGTGCCAGCAGTTTAGGGGGCTACACAGATACGCAGTATTTT. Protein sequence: CASSLGGYTDTQYF.

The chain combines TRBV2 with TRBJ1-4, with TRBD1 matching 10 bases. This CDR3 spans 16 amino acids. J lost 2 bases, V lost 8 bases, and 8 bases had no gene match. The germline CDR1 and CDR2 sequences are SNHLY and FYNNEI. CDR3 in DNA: TGTGCCAGCGTCCGGGACAGGGGTTCGACTAATGAAAAACTGTTTTTT. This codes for CASVRDRGSTNEKLFF.

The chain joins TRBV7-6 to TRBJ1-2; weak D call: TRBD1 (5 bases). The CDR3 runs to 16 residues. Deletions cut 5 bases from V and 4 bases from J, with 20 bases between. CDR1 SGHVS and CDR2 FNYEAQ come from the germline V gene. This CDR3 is CASSPDVRTPIYGYTF. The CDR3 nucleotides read TGTGCCAGCAGCCCTGACGTAAGGACACCCATCTATGGCTACACCTTC.

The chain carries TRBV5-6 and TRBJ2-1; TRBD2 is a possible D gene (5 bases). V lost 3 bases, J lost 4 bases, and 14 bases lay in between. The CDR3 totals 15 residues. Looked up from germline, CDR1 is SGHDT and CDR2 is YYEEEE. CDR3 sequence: CASSSLAQRYNEQFF. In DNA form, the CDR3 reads TGTGCCAGCAGCTCCCTGGCGCAGCGGTACAATGAGCAGTTCTTC. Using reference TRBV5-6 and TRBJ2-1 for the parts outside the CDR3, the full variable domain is DAGVTQSPTHLIKTRGQQVTLRCSPKSGHDTVSWYQQALGQGPQFIFQYYEEEERQRGNFPDRFSGHQFPNYSSELNVNALLLGDSALYLCASSSLAQRYNEQFFGPGTRLTVL.

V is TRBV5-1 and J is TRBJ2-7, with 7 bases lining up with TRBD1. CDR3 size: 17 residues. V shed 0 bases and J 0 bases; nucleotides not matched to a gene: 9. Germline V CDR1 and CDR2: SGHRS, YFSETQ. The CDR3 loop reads CASSLGRPGGTSYEQYF. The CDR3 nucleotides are TGCGCCAGCAGCTTGGGACGCCCAGGGGGAACCTCCTACGAGCAGTACTTC.

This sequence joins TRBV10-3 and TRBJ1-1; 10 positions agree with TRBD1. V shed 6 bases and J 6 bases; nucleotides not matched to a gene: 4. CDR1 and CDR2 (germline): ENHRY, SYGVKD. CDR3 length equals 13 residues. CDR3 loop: CAIRTGGFPEAFF. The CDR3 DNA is TGTGCCATCAGGACAGGGGGCTTCCCTGAAGCTTTCTTT.

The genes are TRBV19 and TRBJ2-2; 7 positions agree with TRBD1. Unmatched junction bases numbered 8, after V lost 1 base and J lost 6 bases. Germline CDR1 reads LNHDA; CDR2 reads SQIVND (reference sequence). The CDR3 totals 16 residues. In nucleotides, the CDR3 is TGTGCCAGTAGTATAGGAGGGGGCAATAGTCCCGGGGAGCTGTTTTTT. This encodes CASSIGGGNSPGELFF.

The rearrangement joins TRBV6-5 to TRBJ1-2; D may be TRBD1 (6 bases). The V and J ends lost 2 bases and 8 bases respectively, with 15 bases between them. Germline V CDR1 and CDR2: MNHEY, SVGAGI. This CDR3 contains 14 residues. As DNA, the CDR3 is TGTGCCAGCAGTTACCATACAGGGTCCTACGGCTACACCTTC. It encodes CASSYHTGSYGYTF.

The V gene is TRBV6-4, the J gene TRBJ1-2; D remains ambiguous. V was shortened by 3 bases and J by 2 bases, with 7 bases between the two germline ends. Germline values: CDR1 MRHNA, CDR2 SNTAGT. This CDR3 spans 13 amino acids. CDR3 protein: CASSEEMNYGYTF. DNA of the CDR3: TGTGCCAGCAGTGAAGAGATGAACTATGGCTACACCTTC.

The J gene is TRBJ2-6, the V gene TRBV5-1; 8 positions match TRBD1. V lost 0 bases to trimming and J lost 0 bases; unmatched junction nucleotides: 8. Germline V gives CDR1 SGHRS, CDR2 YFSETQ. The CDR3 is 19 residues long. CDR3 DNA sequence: TGCGCCAGCAGCTTGGTGCATAGGACAGGGACCTCTGGGGCCAACGTCCTGACTTTC. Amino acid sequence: CASSLVHRTGTSGANVLTF.

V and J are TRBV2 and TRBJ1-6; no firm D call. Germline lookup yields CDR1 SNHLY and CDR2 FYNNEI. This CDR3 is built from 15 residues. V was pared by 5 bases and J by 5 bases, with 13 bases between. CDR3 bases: TGTGCCAGCAGTTCCGGACGGATAAATAATTCACCCCTCCACTTT. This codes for CASSSGRINNSPLHF.

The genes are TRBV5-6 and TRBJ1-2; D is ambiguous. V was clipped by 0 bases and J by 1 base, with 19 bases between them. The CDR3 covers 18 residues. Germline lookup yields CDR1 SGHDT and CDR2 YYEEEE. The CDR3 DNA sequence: TGTGCCAGCAGCTTGGGTGAGTTGCGACGGACTCATAACTATGGCTACACCTTC. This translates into CASSLGELRRTHNYGYTF. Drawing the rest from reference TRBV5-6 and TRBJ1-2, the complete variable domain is DAGVTQSPTHLIKTRGQQVTLRCSPKSGHDTVSWYQQALGQGPQFIFQYYEEEERQRGNFPDRFSGHQFPNYSSELNVNALLLGDSALYLCASSLGELRRTHNYGYTFGSGTRLTVV.

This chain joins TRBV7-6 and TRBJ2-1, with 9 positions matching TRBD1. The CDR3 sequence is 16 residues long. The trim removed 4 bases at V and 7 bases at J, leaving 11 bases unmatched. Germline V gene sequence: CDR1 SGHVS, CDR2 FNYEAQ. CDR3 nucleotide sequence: TGTGCCAGCAGCTCCCGGGAAAAAGGGACAGGGAATGAGCAGTTCTTC. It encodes CASSSREKGTGNEQFF.

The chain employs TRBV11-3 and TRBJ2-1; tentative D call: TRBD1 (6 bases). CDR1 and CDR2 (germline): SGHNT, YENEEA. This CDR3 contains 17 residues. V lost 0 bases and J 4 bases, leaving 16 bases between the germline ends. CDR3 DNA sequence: TGTGCCAGCAGCTTAGAGTCCCTACAGGGACAATACAATGAGCAGTTCTTC. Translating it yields CASSLESLQGQYNEQFF.

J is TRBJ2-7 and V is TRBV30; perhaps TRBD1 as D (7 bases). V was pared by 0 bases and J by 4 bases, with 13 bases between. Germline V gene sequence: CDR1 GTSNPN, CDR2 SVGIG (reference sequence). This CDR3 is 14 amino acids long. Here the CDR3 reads CAWSVAGQLYEQYF. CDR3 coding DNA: TGTGCCTGGAGTGTCGCGGGACAGTTATACGAGCAGTACTTC.

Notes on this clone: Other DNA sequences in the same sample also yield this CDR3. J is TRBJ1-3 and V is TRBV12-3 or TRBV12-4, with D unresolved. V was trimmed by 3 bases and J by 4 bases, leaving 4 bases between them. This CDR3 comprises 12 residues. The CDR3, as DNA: TGTGCCAGCAGTTTCGGAGGAAACACCATATATTTT. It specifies CASSFGGNTIYF.

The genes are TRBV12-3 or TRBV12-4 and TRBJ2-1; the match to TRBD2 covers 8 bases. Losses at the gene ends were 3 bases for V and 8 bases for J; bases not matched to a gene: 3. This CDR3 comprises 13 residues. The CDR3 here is CASSFPGGHEQFF. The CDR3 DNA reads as TGTGCCAGCAGTTTCCCGGGGGGGCATGAGCAGTTCTTC.

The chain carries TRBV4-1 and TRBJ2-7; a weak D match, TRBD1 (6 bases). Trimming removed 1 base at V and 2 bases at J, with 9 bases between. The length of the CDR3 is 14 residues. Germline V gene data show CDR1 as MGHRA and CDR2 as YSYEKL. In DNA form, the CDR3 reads TGCGCCAGCAGCCAAGCAGGGGTCCCCTACGAGCAGTACTTC. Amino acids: CASSQAGVPYEQYF.